The 21 T cell receptor beta chains reported below all come from one sample, sequenced in a study of chemoradiotherapy in HPV16-positive cancers. Repertoires were generated with immunoSEQ multiplex PCR, while TCRdb's copy carries only in-frame clones and drops some. Among about 35,000 clones, approximately 92% were seen once, and the ten largest hold 3.6%. Sequenced here: blood, sampled from a patient who underwent chemoradiotherapy. The source of these receptors is a human donor with HPV-associated anogenital cancer.

The rearrangement joins TRBV4-2 to TRBJ2-1, with D perhaps TRBD2 (6 bases). CDR3 size: 15 residues. V was pared by 3 bases and J by 0 bases, with 9 bases between. From germline, CDR1 is LGHNA and CDR2 YNFKEQ. The chain's CDR3 is CASSHPGGSYNEQFF. The CDR3 coding sequence is TGTGCCAGCAGCCACCCCGGGGGCTCCTACAATGAGCAGTTCTTC.

The V and J genes are TRBV5-1 and TRBJ2-3; TRBD2 matches 8 bases. The CDR3 runs 16 residues. V lost 0 bases, J lost 2 bases, and 5 bases stayed unmatched. Germline values: CDR1 SGHRS, CDR2 YFSETQ. The CDR3 DNA sequence: TGCGCCAGCAGCTTGGCACGGCGGGGGGACACAGATACGCAGTATTTT. Protein: CASSLARRGDTDTQYF. The full variable domain, its missing parts supplied by reference TRBV5-1 and TRBJ2-3, is KAGVTQTPRYLIKTRGQQVTLSCSPISGHRSVSWYQQTPGQGLQFLFEYFSETQRNKGNFPGRFSGRQFSNSRSEMNVSTLELGDSALYLCASSLARRGDTDTQYFGPGTRLTVL.

The chain employs TRBV5-1 and TRBJ2-1; possibly TRBD1 or TRBD2 for D (6 bases each). Germline CDR1 SGHRS, CDR2 YFSETQ. With 4 bases removed from V and 1 base from J, the gap between germline ends came to 15 bases. This CDR3 contains 16 residues. The CDR3 nucleotides are TGCGCCAGCAGCCCCTCCCCGGGGGCTTCCTACAATGAGCAGTTCTTC. As protein: CASSPSPGASYNEQFF.

The chain couples TRBV6-4 to TRBJ1-2; the D gene is possibly TRBD1 (5 bases). In germline, CDR1 is MRHNA, CDR2 SNTAGT. Between the trimmed V and J ends, which lost 3 bases and 4 bases, there was a span of 15 bases. This CDR3 is 15 amino acids long. The DNA for the CDR3 is TGTGCCAGCAGTGAGCCGGGCAGGGAGGCCTATGGCTACACCTTC. Translation gives CASSEPGREAYGYTF.

The chain employs TRBV19 and TRBJ2-5, with 9 bases aligning to TRBD1. In germline, CDR1 is LNHDA, CDR2 SQIVND (reference sequence). With 5 bases clipped from V and 4 bases from J, the junction kept 11 bases outside the gene matches. This CDR3 is 16 amino acids long. This CDR3 reads CASSAFALTGGETQYF. The DNA of the CDR3 is TGTGCCAGTAGTGCCTTCGCGCTGACAGGGGGAGAGACCCAGTACTTC.

The chain is built from TRBV9 and TRBJ1-1; D is unresolved. The CDR3 has 14 residues. Per germline, CDR1 SGDLS and CDR2 YYNGEE. V lost 7 bases and J lost 0, with 13 bases in between. CDR3 in amino acids: CASRGDLLNTEAFF. Written as DNA, the CDR3 is TGTGCCAGCCGTGGCGATCTGCTGAACACTGAAGCTTTCTTT.

To note about this clone: A junction boundary mismatches the germline segment, possibly from a read error. The chain uses TRBV6-1 and TRBJ1-1, with TRBD1 as a possible D gene (5 bases). The V gene's germline CDR1 is MNHNS and CDR2 SASEGT. The CDR3 is 14 amino acids. CDR3 residues: CASGDSRGNTEAFF. The CDR3 DNA reads TGTGCCAGCGGTGACAGCCGGGGGAACACTGAAGCTTTCTTT.

This clone was seen a single time. J is TRBJ2-3 and V is TRBV15; D remains unclear. The length of the CDR3 is 15 residues. Trimming removed 0 bases at V and 2 bases at J, with 9 bases between. The V gene's germline CDR1 is LNHNV and CDR2 YYDKDF (reference sequence). The CDR3 sequence is CATSREARPTDTQYF. DNA for the CDR3: TGTGCCACCAGCAGAGAGGCTAGGCCCACAGATACGCAGTATTTT. Using reference TRBV15 and TRBJ2-3 for the parts outside the CDR3, the full variable domain is DAMVIQNPRYQVTQFGKPVTLSCSQTLNHNVMYWYQQKSSQAPKLLFHYYDKDFNNEADTPDNFQSRRPNTSFCFLDIRSPGLGDTAMYLCATSREARPTDTQYFGPGTRLTVL.

The chain joins TRBV9 to TRBJ2-2; perhaps D is TRBD1 or TRBD2 (5 bases each). Looked up from germline, CDR1 is SGDLS and CDR2 is YYNGEE. The CDR3 is 16 amino acids. The V and J ends lost 0 bases and 4 bases respectively, with 13 bases between them. CDR3 residues: CASSVAGRHLTGELFF. CDR3 bases: TGTGCCAGCAGCGTAGCGGGACGTCATCTCACCGGGGAGCTGTTTTTT.

A single count supports this clone. The chain employs TRBV30 and TRBJ1-6; 8 nucleotides align to TRBD1. CDR3 length: 15 amino acids. After removal of 3 bases from V and 9 bases from J, the junction contained 10 bases not matched to a gene. Germline loops: CDR1 GTSNPN, CDR2 SVGIG (reference sequence). The CDR3 DNA is TGTGCCTGGAGCTGGACAGGGTTCGGAGGTTCACCCCTCCACTTT. This codes for CAWSWTGFGGSPLHF.

CDR3 in amino acids: CASSIQGLGRTEAFF. The CDR3 DNA sequence: TGTGCCAGTAGTATACAGGGCTTGGGGAGGACTGAAGCTTTCTTT. J is TRBJ1-1 and V is TRBV19; tentative D call: TRBD1 (5 bases). V dropped 2 bases and J dropped 5 bases, with 15 bases sitting between them. The CDR3 covers 15 residues. The germline V gene encodes CDR1 LNHDA and CDR2 SQIVND (reference sequence). Looking up the rest from reference TRBV19 and TRBJ1-1 gives the full variable domain: DGGITQSPKYLFRKEGQNVTLSCEQNLNHDAMYWYRQDPGQGLRLIYYSQIVNDFQKGDIAEGYSVSREKKESFPLTVTSAQKNPTAFYLCASSIQGLGRTEAFFGQGTRLTVV.

The V gene is TRBV5-1, the J gene TRBJ1-2; 7 bases fit TRBD1. Germline values: CDR1 SGHRS, CDR2 YFSETQ. The junction had 2 bases not matched to a gene; V was cut back by 4 bases and J by 2 bases. The CDR3 is 13 amino acids. The CDR3 protein is CASSTQGNYGYTF. CDR3 bases: TGCGCCAGCAGCACACAGGGGAACTATGGCTACACCTTC.

This clone was seen once. CDR3 sequence reads: CASRHQYEQYF. The CDR3 DNA reads as TGTGCCAGCAGACACCAGTACGAGCAGTACTTC. The rearrangement uses TRBV6-1 and TRBJ2-5, with unresolved D. The last part of the DNA fits TRBJ2-7 better; the J call may be wrong. The CDR3 extends over 11 amino acids. Looked up from germline, CDR1 is MNHNS and CDR2 is SASEGT.

CDR3 nucleotides: TGCGCCAGCAGCTTAGGGGGGGAAGGAAACTATGGCTACACCTTC. Its protein is CASSLGGEGNYGYTF. The V and J genes are TRBV5-1 and TRBJ1-2; a weak D match, TRBD1 (6 bases). Germline lookup yields CDR1 SGHRS and CDR2 YFSETQ. The V end was cut by 2 bases, the J end by 2 bases, with 13 bases between. The CDR3 is made up of 15 amino acids.

The chain is built from TRBV10-3 and TRBJ2-3; D is uncertain. Germline-derived CDR1 and CDR2 are ENHRY and SYGVKD. Trimming shortened V by 8 bases and J by 0 bases, and 9 bases separated the two germline ends. CDR3 length: 13 residues. The DNA for the CDR3 is TGTGCCATCGAGTCAGCTAGCACAGATACGCAGTATTTT. Translation: CAIESASTDTQYF.

The V gene is TRBV27, the J gene TRBJ2-2; TRBD2 matches at 7 bases. Per germline, CDR1 MNHEY and CDR2 SMNVEV (reference sequence). This CDR3 is built from 16 residues. After removal of 0 bases from V and 3 bases from J, the junction contained 4 bases not matched to a gene. The CDR3: CASSLSGGGDTGELFF. CDR3 DNA sequence: TGTGCCAGCAGTTTATCGGGGGGAGGGGACACCGGGGAGCTGTTTTTT.

The chain uses TRBV7-2 and TRBJ1-1; D is possibly TRBD1 (6 bases). Trimming stripped 5 bases from V and 4 bases from J, with 11 bases between. CDR1 is SGHTA and CDR2 is FQGNSA in the germline V gene. The CDR3 is 13 residues long. DNA for the CDR3: TGTGCCAGCAGCCTAGGGGGGCCCACTGAAGCTTTCTTT. Translating gives CASSLGGPTEAFF. Full variable domain (remainder filled in from reference TRBV7-2 and TRBJ1-1): GAGVSQSPSNKVTEKGKDVELRCDPISGHTALYWYRQSLGQGLEFLIYFQGNSAPDKSGLPSDRFSAERTGGSVSTLTIQRTQQEDSAVYLCASSLGGPTEAFFGQGTRLTVV.

The genes are TRBV5-6 and TRBJ1-2, with D possibly TRBD1 on 5 matching bases. Trimming took off 3 bases at V and 4 bases at J, with 10 bases between the two ends. The germline V gene has CDR1 SGHDT and CDR2 YYEEEE. CDR3 length: 13 amino acids. The CDR3 DNA sequence: TGTGCCAGCAGCTCCGACAGAGTCTATGGCTACACCTTC. Its translation is CASSSDRVYGYTF.

The V gene is TRBV4-2, the J gene TRBJ2-5; D call uncertain. The CDR3 runs 14 residues. The germline CDR1 and CDR2 sequences are LGHNA and YNFKEQ. The V end was cut by 1 base, the J end by 4 bases, with 10 bases between. The CDR3 here is CASSQGGTRETQYF. In DNA form, the CDR3 reads TGTGCCAGCAGCCAAGGGGGTACTCGAGAGACCCAGTACTTC.

The CDR3, as DNA: TGTGCCTTCTTAAGGGGTCAGGCTAACTATGGCTACACCTTC. Its translation is CAFLRGQANYGYTF. The chain combines TRBV21-1 with TRBJ1-2; the D call in the table, TRBD1, was not verified against the DNA. TRBV21-1 is a known pseudogene. The CDR3 extends over 14 amino acids.

Here the CDR3 DNA reads TGCGCCAGCAGCCAAGACCAGGGGATAACTAGCACAGATACGCAGTATTTT. Its translation: CASSQDQGITSTDTQYF. The chain links TRBV4-1 to TRBJ2-3; perhaps TRBD1 as D (6 bases). This CDR3 region has 17 residues. CDR1 is MGHRA and CDR2 is YSYEKL in the germline V gene. V was shortened by 0 bases and J by 0 bases, with 13 bases between the two germline ends.